The 23 T cell receptor beta chains below all came from one sample that was sequenced in a study of control samples from healthy donors and cancer patients (TCRdb year 2020). The library was generated by the immunoSEQ multiplex PCR assay. As stored in TCRdb, this immuneACCESS dataset retains in-frame rearrangements with V and J assigned. A fraction of the clones does not appear; measured against another copy, unresolved V genes explain less than half of the discrepancy, and the remainder lacks a known reason. The sample includes about 190,000 clones, with 91% observed a single time. Around 1.9% of the sample belongs to the ten largest clones. The sequenced sample consisted of blood. The source is a man aged 30 to 45 in good health.

This chain links TRBV30 with TRBJ1-1, with D hard to call. This CDR3 is 15 amino acids long. CDR1 is GTSNPN, CDR2 SVGIG, per germline (reference sequence). V lost 0 bases and J 2 bases, leaving 13 bases between the germline ends. The CDR3 bases are TGTGCCTGGAGTGTACCGGGCCTAGGCAACACTGAAGCTTTCTTT. Its translation: CAWSVPGLGNTEAFF. The full variable domain, completed using reference TRBV30 and TRBJ1-1, is SQTIHQWPATLVQPVGSPLSLECTVEGTSNPNLYWYRQAAGRGLQLLFYSVGIGQISSEVPQNLSASRPQDRQFILSSKKLLLSDSGFYLCAWSVPGLGNTEAFFGQGTRLTVV.

On this clone itself: Other DNA sequences in this sample translate to the same CDR3. The DNA for the CDR3 is TGTGCCAGCAGCCAAGGCTCCTACGAGCAGTACTTC. This codes for CASSQGSYEQYF. This chain joins TRBV3-1 (or the pseudogene TRBV3-2) and TRBJ2-7; D is unclear. V was clipped by 1 base and J by 0 bases, with 1 base between them. Germline CDR1 reads LGHDT; CDR2 reads YNNKEL (reference sequence). The CDR3 runs 12 residues.

The V gene is TRBV30, the J gene TRBJ2-7; 7 nucleotides agree with TRBD1. Germline values: CDR1 GTSNPN, CDR2 SVGIG (reference sequence). V gave up 8 bases and J gave up 3 bases; unmatched junction bases: 7. This CDR3 has 12 amino acids. For the CDR3, the DNA is TGTGCCGGGGGTGGGGACAGCTACGAGCAGTACTTC. It specifies CAGGGDSYEQYF.

The chain joins TRBV5-6 to TRBJ1-6; D is undetermined. This CDR3 spans 17 amino acids. V was cut by 2 bases and J by 0 bases, with 12 bases left in between. Germline values: CDR1 SGHDT, CDR2 YYEEEE. Here the CDR3 DNA reads TGTGCCAGCAGCTTCGGTAGGCTAAGCTCCTATAATTCACCCCTCCACTTT. This gives the protein CASSFGRLSSYNSPLHF.

The genes are TRBV24-1 and TRBJ2-1; no clear D gene. Germline CDR1 and CDR2: KGHDR and SFDVKD. The V gene lost 3 bases and the J gene lost 4 bases, with 9 bases spanning the gap. The CDR3 extends over 14 amino acids. CDR3 loop: CATSDGQLYNEQFF. The CDR3 coding sequence is TGTGCCACCAGTGATGGTCAGTTATACAATGAGCAGTTCTTC.

V usage is TRBV28 and J usage is TRBJ2-1; 8 nucleotides align to TRBD2. V trimming: 3 bases; J trimming: 7 bases; junction bases outside the gene matches: 11. The V gene's germline CDR1 is MDHEN and CDR2 SYDVKM. The CDR3 is 16 residues long. CDR3 nucleotides: TGTGCCAGCAGTTTGTATACGGGGGGGCATAGAAATGAGCAGTTCTTC. Translating gives CASSLYTGGHRNEQFF.

The chain recombines TRBV10-2 with TRBJ1-2, with D uncertain. From germline, CDR1 is WSHSY and CDR2 SAAADI. The CDR3 is 12 residues long. Between the trimmed V and J ends, which lost 4 bases and 5 bases, there was a span of 8 bases. The CDR3 region has the DNA TGCGCCAGCAGTGGTACAATGTATGGCTACACCTTC. Residues: CASSGTMYGYTF.

The chain couples TRBV5-8 to TRBJ1-5, with D possibly matching TRBD1 (6 bases). This CDR3 contains 14 residues. From germline, CDR1 is SGHTS and CDR2 YDEGEE. V was shortened by 0 bases and J by 7 bases, with 11 bases between the two germline ends. In nucleotides, the CDR3 is TGTGCCAGCAGCTTGGAGGGGGGGTGGCAGCCCCAGCATTTT. Amino acids: CASSLEGGWQPQHF. Using reference TRBV5-8 and TRBJ1-5 for the parts outside the CDR3, the full variable domain is EAGVTQSPTHLIKTRGQQATLRCSPISGHTSVYWYQQALGLGLQFLLWYDEGEERNRGNFPPRFSGRQFPNYSSELNVNALELEDSALYLCASSLEGGWQPQHFGDGTRLSIL.

This chain uses TRBV5-1 with TRBJ1-2; TRBD1 matches at 7 bases. The germline V gene has CDR1 SGHRS and CDR2 YFSETQ. Trimming cost V 2 bases and J 8 bases; bases outside gene matches: 3. CDR3 length: 12 amino acids. CDR3 amino acids: CASSFQGDGYTF. CDR3 in DNA: TGCGCCAGCAGCTTCCAGGGGGACGGCTACACCTTC. Combining the CDR3 with reference TRBV5-1 and TRBJ1-2 gives the whole variable domain KAGVTQTPRYLIKTRGQQVTLSCSPISGHRSVSWYQQTPGQGLQFLFEYFSETQRNKGNFPGRFSGRQFSNSRSEMNVSTLELGDSALYLCASSFQGDGYTFGSGTRLTVV.

The CDR3 DNA follows: TGTGCCAGCAGCTTAAGGGTTAACACTGAAGCTTTCTTT. Translation: CASSLRVNTEAFF. The chain has TRBV11-2 and TRBJ1-1; D is ambiguous. Trimming took 2 bases from V and 2 from J, leaving 6 bases between them. The germline V gene has CDR1 SGHAT and CDR2 FQNNGV. The CDR3 is made up of 13 amino acids. Filled out from reference TRBV11-2 and TRBJ1-1, the complete variable domain reads EAGVAQSPRYKIIEKRQSVAFWCNPISGHATLYWYQQILGQGPKLLIQFQNNGVVDDSQLPKDRFSAERLKGVDSTLKIQPAKLEDSAVYLCASSLRVNTEAFFGQGTRLTVV.

The J gene is TRBJ2-7, the V gene TRBV12-3 or TRBV12-4, with D maybe TRBD1 (7 bases). CDR3 length equals 13 residues. The V gene lost 5 bases and the J gene lost 7 bases, with 15 bases spanning the gap. For the CDR3, the DNA is TGTGCCAGCAGTCCGTGGACAGGAGGGGAGCAGTACTTC. Residues: CASSPWTGGEQYF.

The V gene is TRBV15, the J gene TRBJ1-2; a weak D match, TRBD1 (6 bases). The CDR3 has 13 amino acids. V gave up 6 bases and J gave up 8 bases, with 16 bases separating them. Germline CDR1 is LNHNV and CDR2 is YYDKDF (reference sequence). CDR3 amino acids: CATSRWGQRGYTF. CDR3 DNA sequence: TGTGCCACCAGTAGGTGGGGGCAACGAGGCTACACCTTC.

The table lists this clone with a count of one. The rearrangement links TRBV6-1 to TRBJ2-7; 10 bases map to TRBD1. CDR1 and CDR2 (germline): MNHNS, SASEGT. V trimming: 0 bases; J trimming: 5 bases; junction bases outside the gene matches: 4. The CDR3 is 15 residues long. The CDR3 nucleotides are TGTGCCAGCAGTGAAGCTGACAGGGGGCACCACGAGCAGTACTTC. Amino acids: CASSEADRGHHEQYF.

The chain joins TRBV2 to TRBJ1-5; a weak D match, TRBD1 (5 bases). Per the germline V gene, CDR1 is SNHLY and CDR2 is FYNNEI. This CDR3 is 15 amino acids long. The CDR3 spells CVKASSRGGGQPQHF. Written as DNA, the CDR3 is TGTGTAAAAGCGTCGTCGAGGGGCGGAGGACAGCCCCAGCATTTT.

This chain connects TRBV7-7 to TRBJ2-1; D tentatively fits TRBD1 or TRBD2 (5 bases each). The V gene's germline CDR1 is SSHAT and CDR2 FNYEAQ (reference sequence). The CDR3 runs to 15 residues. Deletions cut 5 bases from V and 4 bases from J, with 15 bases between. The chain's CDR3 is CASSPSVGVYNEQFF. CDR3 nucleotides: TGTGCCAGCAGCCCATCCGTGGGGGTTTACAATGAGCAGTTCTTC.

The chain has TRBV5-1 and TRBJ2-5; 10 bases are a match to TRBD1. Trimming at V came to 1 base and at J to 5 bases, leaving 5 bases not matched to a gene. The CDR3 spans 15 residues. The germline V gene encodes CDR1 SGHRS and CDR2 YFSETQ. The CDR3 bases are TGCGCCAGCAGCTTGATGGGACAGGGGAGCGAGACCCAGTACTTC. It is translated as CASSLMGQGSETQYF.

This clone was detected a few times. This chain connects TRBV9 to TRBJ2-2; D unclear. V was shortened by 0 bases and J by 5 bases, with 8 bases between the two germline ends. There are 14 residues in the CDR3. Germline V gene sequence: CDR1 SGDLS, CDR2 YYNGEE. The CDR3 DNA reads TGTGCCAGCAGCGTAGAGACCTTTACCGGGGAGCTGTTTTTT. Amino acid sequence: CASSVETFTGELFF.

CDR3 nucleotides: TGTGCCAGCAGAGTATCAGCAAACAATGAGCAGTTCTTC. Its protein is CASRVSANNEQFF. This rearrangement joins TRBV2 to TRBJ2-1, with D uncertain. Germline assignment: CDR1 SNHLY and CDR2 FYNNEI. Trimming took off 6 bases at V and 5 bases at J, with 11 bases between the two ends. There are 13 residues in the CDR3.

The genes are TRBV7-9 and TRBJ1-2; D not certain. The CDR3 contains 14 residues. The V end lost 1 base, the J end lost 4 bases, and 10 bases lay between the germline ends. The germline V gene encodes CDR1 SEHNR and CDR2 FQNEAQ (reference sequence). CDR3 in amino acids: CASSLEGFGYGYTF. Here the CDR3 DNA reads TGTGCCAGCAGCTTAGAGGGCTTCGGCTATGGCTACACCTTC.

This chain connects TRBV5-1 to TRBJ2-3, with TRBD2 matching over 14 bases. This CDR3 is 17 amino acids long. The J segment lost 5 bases and the V segment lost 4 bases, leaving 9 bases of the junction unmatched. CDR1 is SGHRS and CDR2 is YFSETQ in the germline V gene. CDR3 in amino acids: CASSLGLAGGRIDTQYF. CDR3 nucleotide sequence: TGCGCCAGCAGCCTCGGACTAGCGGGGGGACGCATAGATACGCAGTATTTT.

The J gene is TRBJ1-5, the V gene TRBV10-1; 7 nucleotides line up with TRBD1. J lost 6 bases, V lost 6 bases, and 5 bases had no gene match. Germline V gene sequence: CDR1 WNHNN, CDR2 SYGVQD (reference sequence). The CDR3 totals 13 residues. The CDR3 loop is CASRLRGRQPQHF. The CDR3, as DNA: TGCGCCAGCAGATTAAGGGGGCGTCAGCCCCAGCATTTT.

This chain links TRBV5-1 with TRBJ2-3; 8 bases fit TRBD1. The CDR3 is 16 residues long. Trimming took 1 base from V and 6 from J; bases not matched to a gene: 10. CDR1 and CDR2 (germline): SGHRS, YFSETQ. This CDR3 reads CASSLQQGGDHDTQYF. In DNA, the CDR3 is TGCGCCAGCAGCTTGCAACAGGGGGGTGATCATGATACGCAGTATTTT.

The chain joins TRBV7-6 to TRBJ2-3, with D hard to call. The CDR3 runs 15 residues. The germline gives CDR1 SGHVS, CDR2 FNYEAQ. Trimming took off 5 bases at V and 5 bases at J, with 17 bases between the two ends. The CDR3 here is CASSPRALAGDTQYF. As DNA, the CDR3 is TGTGCCAGCAGCCCTCGGGCACTCGCCGGAGATACGCAGTATTTT.